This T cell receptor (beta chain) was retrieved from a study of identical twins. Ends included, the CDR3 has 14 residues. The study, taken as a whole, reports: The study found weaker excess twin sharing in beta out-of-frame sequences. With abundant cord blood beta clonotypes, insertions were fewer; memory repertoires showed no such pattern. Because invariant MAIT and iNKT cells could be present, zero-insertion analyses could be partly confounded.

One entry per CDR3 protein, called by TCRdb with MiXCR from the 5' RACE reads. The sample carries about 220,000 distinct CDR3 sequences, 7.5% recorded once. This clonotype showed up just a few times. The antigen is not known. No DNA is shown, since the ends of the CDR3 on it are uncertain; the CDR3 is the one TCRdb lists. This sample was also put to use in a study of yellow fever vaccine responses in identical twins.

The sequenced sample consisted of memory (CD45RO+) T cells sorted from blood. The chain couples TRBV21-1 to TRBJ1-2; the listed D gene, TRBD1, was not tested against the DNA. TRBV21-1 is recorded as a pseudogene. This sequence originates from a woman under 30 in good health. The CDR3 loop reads CASRVGRGSYGYTF.